Included here is one T cell receptor (beta chain) sequence, with context. Its cognate antigen is unknown. The data were obtained in a study of PD-1 blockade in mismatch repair-deficient tumors. Whole-study results and caveats: Tumor-resident clones, often undetectable pretreatment in blood, expanded then contracted after pembrolizumab.

The method was immunoSEQ multiplex PCR; TCRdb's version includes in-frame clones alone and lacks a portion of them. Of roughly 34,000 clones in the sample, 65% to 85% are singletons; the top ten hold 3% to 4%. All patients were mismatch repair deficient, assessed by either PCR or immunohistochemistry. The TCR-sequenced patients were a few responders to pembrolizumab. This CDR3 contains 13 residues. V lost 9 bases and J 2 bases, leaving 12 bases between the germline ends. Germline V CDR1 and CDR2: MDHEN, SYDVKM. The clonotype was recovered from an adult with mismatch repair-deficient cancer. The rearrangement links TRBV28 to TRBJ2-3, with D tentatively TRBD1 (5 bases). The material sequenced was PBMCs, taken less than 7 weeks after starting pembrolizumab. The CDR3 loop reads CASKDTYTDTQYF. CDR3 DNA sequence: TGTGCCAGTAAGGACACGTACACAGATACGCAGTATTTT.